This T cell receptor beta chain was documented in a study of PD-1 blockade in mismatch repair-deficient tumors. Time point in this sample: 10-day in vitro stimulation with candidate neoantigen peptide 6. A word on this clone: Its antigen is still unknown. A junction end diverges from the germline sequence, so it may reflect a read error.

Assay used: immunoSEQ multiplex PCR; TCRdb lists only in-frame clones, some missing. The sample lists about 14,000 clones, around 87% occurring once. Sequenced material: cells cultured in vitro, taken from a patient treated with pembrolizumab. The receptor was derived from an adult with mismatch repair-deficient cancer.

The CDR3 DNA follows: TGTGCCAGCAGCTCGGGACTAGCGAAAACCTACGAGCAGTACTTC. Translating gives CASSSGLAKTYEQYF. The chain recombines TRBV5-3 with TRBJ2-7; 10 bases match TRBD2. TRBV5-3 is noted as an ORF with a role that remains uncertain. CDR3 length equals 15 residues.